This entry lists 14 T cell receptor beta chains sequenced from one sample in a study of human T cells and chemical hapten exposure. Time point indicated: patch test 1, 2 weeks after DPC sensitization. Specified treatment: therapeutic diphenylcyclopropenone sensitization with weekly scalp DPC. TCRdb independently ran MiXCR on the RACE reads; one entry per CDR3 protein. The sample holds tens of thousands of distinct CDR3 sequences; around 7.8% are singletons and the top ten take roughly 1.6%. The specimen was whole blood, collected in connection with sensitization to the hapten diphenylcyclopropenone (DPC). Receptors originate from a woman in her twenties or thirties with alopecia areata. Some clones in this sample may be carry-over from other donors' samples.

This clonotype was seen a few times. The J gene is TRBJ2-5, the V gene TRBV5-1, with 12 bases aligning to TRBD2. Trimming cost V 2 bases and J 1 base; bases outside gene matches: 9. Germline V gives CDR1 SGHRS, CDR2 YFSETQ. The CDR3 spans 18 residues. CDR3 sequence reads: CASSLLGLAGSPQETQYF. DNA for the CDR3: TGCGCCAGCAGCTTACTGGGACTAGCGGGTTCACCCCAAGAGACCCAGTACTTC. Combining the CDR3 with reference TRBV5-1 and TRBJ2-5 gives the whole variable domain KAGVTQTPRYLIKTRGQQVTLSCSPISGHRSVSWYQQTPGQGLQFLFEYFSETQRNKGNFPGRFSGRQFSNSRSEMNVSTLELGDSALYLCASSLLGLAGSPQETQYFGPGTRLLVL.

In this sample, this clonotype turned up many times. The chain recombines TRBV3-1 with TRBJ1-2; no clear D. The V gene's germline CDR1 is LGHDT and CDR2 YNNKEL (reference sequence). The CDR3 consists of 17 residues. Trimming shortened V by 4 bases and J by 2 bases, and 20 bases separated the two germline ends. In nucleotides, the CDR3 is TGTGCCAGCAGCCCTTATTTCTCCGGGGTCCAAAACTATGGCTACACCTTC. Translation gives CASSPYFSGVQNYGYTF.

This chain links TRBV29-1 with TRBJ1-5; possible D gene TRBD1, 6 bases. Germline assignment: CDR1 SQVTM and CDR2 ANQGSEA. Trimming shortened V by 3 bases and J by 9 bases, and 18 bases separated the two germline ends. This CDR3 is built from 14 residues. CDR3: CSVDTDDKGGPQHF. CDR3 bases: TGCAGCGTTGATACAGATGACAAAGGGGGGCCCCAGCATTTT.

This clonotype was counted ten times or more. The genes are TRBV10-3 and TRBJ1-3; D not certain. The CDR3 loop spans 12 amino acids. V was cut by 6 bases and J by 1 base, with 4 bases left in between. The V gene's germline CDR1 is ENHRY and CDR2 SYGVKD. CDR3 region: CAIRLSGNTIYF. The CDR3, as DNA: TGTGCCATCAGGCTTTCTGGAAACACCATATATTTT.

This clonotype was seen a handful of times. V usage is TRBV5-6 and J usage is TRBJ1-2; D remains unclear. This CDR3 region has 14 residues. V was pared by 1 base and J by 2 bases, with 9 bases between. Per the germline V gene, CDR1 is SGHDT and CDR2 is YYEEEE. The CDR3 loop reads CASSLYLGNYGYTF. The CDR3 coding sequence is TGTGCCAGCAGCTTGTATTTAGGCAACTATGGCTACACCTTC. Variable domain in full (rest from reference TRBV5-6 and TRBJ1-2): DAGVTQSPTHLIKTRGQQVTLRCSPKSGHDTVSWYQQALGQGPQFIFQYYEEEERQRGNFPDRFSGHQFPNYSSELNVNALLLGDSALYLCASSLYLGNYGYTFGSGTRLTVV.

This clonotype was found a few times. The chain joins TRBV12-3 or TRBV12-4 to TRBJ1-6; the match to TRBD1 covers 8 bases. Trimming at V came to 3 bases and at J to 9 bases, leaving 4 bases not matched to a gene. This CDR3 spans 14 amino acids. CDR3: CASSFDRGTSPLHF. The DNA for the CDR3 is TGTGCCAGCAGTTTTGACAGGGGAACTTCACCCCTCCACTTT.

At least ten counts were recorded for this clonotype. V and J are TRBV30 and TRBJ1-5, with unresolved D. The V and J ends lost 2 bases and 0 bases respectively, with 14 bases between them. Germline CDR1 and CDR2: GTSNPN and SVGIG (reference sequence). The CDR3 totals 16 residues. In DNA, the CDR3 is TGTGCCTGGAGTCCCCCAAGTTCACTTAGCAATCAGCCCCAGCATTTT. As protein: CAWSPPSSLSNQPQHF.

The chain has TRBV6-2 or TRBV6-3 and TRBJ2-3; D call uncertain. This CDR3 is 15 amino acids long. Trimming left V 4 bases short and J 2 bases short, with 13 bases between. From germline, CDR1 is MNHEY and CDR2 SVGEGT. The CDR3 reads CASSSPWSNTDTQYF. Here the CDR3 DNA reads TGTGCCAGCAGTTCCCCATGGTCGAACACAGATACGCAGTATTTT.

The rearrangement links TRBV10-3 to TRBJ1-2; 7 nucleotides align to TRBD1. The CDR3 covers 15 residues. Germline trimming cut 6 bases from V and 8 bases from J; bases unmatched to any gene: 15. Germline V gives CDR1 ENHRY, CDR2 SYGVKD. CDR3 region: CAISTRQGLNGGYTF. CDR3 DNA: TGTGCCATCAGCACGAGACAGGGCCTAAACGGGGGCTACACCTTC.

V usage is TRBV29-1 and J usage is TRBJ1-1; D unresolved. Deletions cut 7 bases from V and 1 base from J, with 10 bases between. The CDR3 is 12 residues long. Germline assignment: CDR1 SQVTM and CDR2 ANQGSEA. The CDR3 sequence is CSALDANTEAFF. The DNA for the CDR3 is TGCAGCGCTCTGGACGCGAACACTGAAGCTTTCTTT.

In its sample, this clonotype was seen a few times. The chain links TRBV15 to TRBJ2-3; D remains ambiguous. The germline V gene encodes CDR1 LNHNV and CDR2 YYDKDF (reference sequence). The CDR3 runs to 13 residues. Trimming pared 1 base from V and 2 bases from J, leaving 4 bases between. CDR3 nucleotides: TGTGCCACCAGCAGAGCGTACACAGATACGCAGTATTTT. The encoded protein is CATSRAYTDTQYF.

This clonotype appeared many times. The rearrangement joins TRBV7-8 to TRBJ2-7; maybe TRBD2 (5 bases). V was pared by 5 bases and J by 2 bases, with 10 bases between. The CDR3 sequence is 13 residues long. Germline CDR1 reads SGHVS; CDR2 reads FQNEAQ. Here the CDR3 reads CASSQWTAYEQYF. The CDR3 DNA sequence: TGTGCCAGCAGCCAATGGACTGCCTACGAGCAGTACTTC.

This clonotype was found many times. The chain employs TRBV9 and TRBJ1-3, with a tentative D call TRBD1 (5 bases). Trimming pared 1 base from V and 0 bases from J, leaving 17 bases between. The CDR3 totals 18 residues. The germline gives CDR1 SGDLS, CDR2 YYNGEE. CDR3 region: CASSVTPTDPSSGNTIYF. CDR3 in DNA: TGTGCCAGCAGCGTAACCCCGACAGACCCGTCCTCTGGAAACACCATATATTTT.

This clonotype was found many times. The V gene is TRBV29-1, the J gene TRBJ2-3; the match to TRBD2 covers 10 bases. CDR1 and CDR2 (germline): SQVTM, ANQGSEA. The junction had 8 bases not matched to a gene; V was cut back by 5 bases and J by 3 bases. CDR3 length equals 15 residues. The DNA for the CDR3 is TGCAGCGTTCCTAGCGGGGGATTCGGGACAGATACGCAGTATTTT. Amino acid sequence: CSVPSGGFGTDTQYF.